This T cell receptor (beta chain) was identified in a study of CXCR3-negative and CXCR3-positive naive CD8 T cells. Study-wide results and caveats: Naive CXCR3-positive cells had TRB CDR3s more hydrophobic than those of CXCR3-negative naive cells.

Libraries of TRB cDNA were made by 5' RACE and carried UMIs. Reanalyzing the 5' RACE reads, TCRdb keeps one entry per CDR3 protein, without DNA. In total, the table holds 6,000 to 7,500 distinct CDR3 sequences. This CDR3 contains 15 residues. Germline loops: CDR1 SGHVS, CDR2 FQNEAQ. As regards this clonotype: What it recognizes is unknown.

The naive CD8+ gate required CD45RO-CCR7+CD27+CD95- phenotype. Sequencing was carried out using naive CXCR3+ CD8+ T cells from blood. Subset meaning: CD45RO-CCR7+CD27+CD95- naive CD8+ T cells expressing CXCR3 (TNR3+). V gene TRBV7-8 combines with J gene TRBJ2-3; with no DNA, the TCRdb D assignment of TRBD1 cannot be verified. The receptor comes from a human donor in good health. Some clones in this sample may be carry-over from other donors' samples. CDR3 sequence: CASSAEGGTTDTQYF.